This T cell receptor beta chain was captured by sequencing in a study of T-cell reconstitution after alpha-beta-depleted transplantation in children. Unique molecular identifiers were incorporated when the TCRbeta library was constructed. MiXCR, run by TCRdb on the PCR reads, gives a single entry per CDR3 protein. The sample has around 400,000 distinct CDR3 sequences; approximately 10% are singletons. Per the germline V gene, CDR1 is MNHEY and CDR2 is SVGAGI. The CDR3 is 16 residues long. Trimming removed 1 base from V and 5 bases from J; junction bases left unmatched: 4. The chain recombines TRBV6-5 with TRBJ2-1; 11 bases are shared with TRBD2. The sequence was obtained from a human donor who donated a stem cell graft to a child with acute myeloid leukemia. Sequencing was performed on PBMCs from the stem cell graft donor, taken from the stem cell graft. DNA for the CDR3: TGTGCCAGCAGTTACTTTACTAGCGGGGGAGACAATGAGCAGTTCTTC. Its translation is CASSYFTSGGDNEQFF.